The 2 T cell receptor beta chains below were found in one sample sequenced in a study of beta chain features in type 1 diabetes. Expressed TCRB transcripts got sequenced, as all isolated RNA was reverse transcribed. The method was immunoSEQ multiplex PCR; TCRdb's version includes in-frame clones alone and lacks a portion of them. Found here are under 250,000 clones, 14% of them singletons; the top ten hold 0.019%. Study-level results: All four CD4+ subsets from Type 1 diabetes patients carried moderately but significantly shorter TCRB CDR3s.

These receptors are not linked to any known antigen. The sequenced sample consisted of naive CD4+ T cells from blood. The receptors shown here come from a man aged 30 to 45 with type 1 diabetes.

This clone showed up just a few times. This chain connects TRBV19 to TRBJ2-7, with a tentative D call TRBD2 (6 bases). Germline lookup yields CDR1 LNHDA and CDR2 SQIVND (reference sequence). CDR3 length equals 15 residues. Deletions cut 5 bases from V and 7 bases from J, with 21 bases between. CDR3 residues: CASSPGLAGTVEQYF. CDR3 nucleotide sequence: TGTGCCAGTAGTCCCGGACTTGCGGGAACAGTTGAGCAGTACTTC.

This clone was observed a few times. This CDR3 is CASSETPGLGAFF. The CDR3 bases are TGTGCCAGCAGTGAAACCCCGGGACTCGGAGCTTTCTTT. The chain couples TRBV6-1 to TRBJ1-1; perhaps TRBD1 as D (5 bases). The CDR3 extends over 13 amino acids. Between the trimmed V and J ends, which lost 2 bases and 10 bases, there was a span of 14 bases. Germline CDR1 and CDR2: MNHNS and SASEGT.